A single sample is the source of the 10 T cell receptor beta chains below, sequenced in a study of spatial heterogeneity in lung cancer. TCRdb re-analysed the 5' RACE reads in MiXCR, keeping a single row per CDR3 protein. The sample includes tens of thousands of distinct CDR3 sequences, 8% to 9% of them seen just once. Time point of the sample: blood at routine non-recurrence follow-up after resection. This material consisted of PBMCs, taken at follow-up. The origin of the receptors is a female donor with early-stage non-small cell lung cancer.

About this clonotype itself: With a much larger clone just one base away, this may be a read error. This sequence joins TRBV18 and TRBJ1-1; D is unresolved. CDR1 is KGHSH, CDR2 LQKENI, per germline. CDR3 length equals 14 residues. Here the CDR3 reads CASSPTVMGTEASF. The CDR3 DNA sequence: TGTGCCAGCTCACCGACGGTTATGGGCACTGAAGCTTCCTTT.

This clonotype was seen ten or more times. The V call is TRBV11-2, the J call TRBJ2-7; the D gene is possibly TRBD1 (6 bases). Trimming cost V 4 bases and J 3 bases, with 16 bases left between them. CDR1 SGHAT and CDR2 FQNNGV come from the germline V gene. This CDR3 is built from 15 residues. The CDR3 region has the DNA TGTGCCAGCAGCTCCTTGGCCAGGGGTCACTACGAGCAGTACTTC. Translated, it gives CASSSLARGHYEQYF. Variable domain in full (rest from reference TRBV11-2 and TRBJ2-7): EAGVAQSPRYKIIEKRQSVAFWCNPISGHATLYWYQQILGQGPKLLIQFQNNGVVDDSQLPKDRFSAERLKGVDSTLKIQPAKLEDSAVYLCASSSLARGHYEQYFGPGTRLTVT.

This clonotype appeared many times. This rearrangement joins TRBV20-1 to TRBJ1-5, with D tentatively TRBD1 (5 bases). CDR1 DFQATT and CDR2 SNEGSKA come from the germline V gene (reference sequence). The V end lost 0 bases, the J end lost 3 bases, and 15 bases lay between the germline ends. The length of the CDR3 is 16 residues. The CDR3 protein is CSARDLRQGVNQPQHF. CDR3 DNA sequence: TGCAGTGCTAGAGATCTCAGGCAGGGAGTCAATCAGCCCCAGCATTTT.

This rearrangement joins TRBV30 to TRBJ2-3, with 9 bases lining up with TRBD2. The CDR3 totals 14 residues. V gave up 7 bases and J gave up 4 bases; unmatched junction bases: 9. CDR1 GTSNPN and CDR2 SVGIG come from the germline V gene (reference sequence). CDR3 amino acids: CASGAAGGSDTQYF. The CDR3 bases are TGTGCCTCTGGAGCGGCGGGAGGGTCAGATACGCAGTATTTT.

This clonotype was detected many times. The gene calls are TRBV6-5 and TRBJ2-4; D not certain. This CDR3 is 14 amino acids long. The V gene's germline CDR1 is MNHEY and CDR2 SVGAGI. Trimming cost V 10 bases and J 13 bases, with 26 bases left between them. This CDR3 is CATLSRAGRAEQYF. DNA of the CDR3: TGTGCCACCCTCTCCCGGGCCGGGCGTGCTGAACAGTACTTC.

In this sample, this clonotype turned up many times. The gene calls are TRBV25-1 and TRBJ2-7; perhaps TRBD1 as D (5 bases). CDR1 is MGHDK, CDR2 SYGVNS, per germline. CDR3 length: 14 amino acids. Trimming took 9 bases from V and 0 from J, leaving 15 bases between them. The CDR3 reads CASSGRANSYEQYF. CDR3 sequence (DNA): TGTGCCAGTTCTGGCAGGGCGAACTCCTACGAGCAGTACTTC.

This clonotype has just a few counts. This sequence joins TRBV5-1 and TRBJ1-2; D is undetermined. From germline, CDR1 is SGHRS and CDR2 YFSETQ. The CDR3 has 13 residues. V lost 0 bases and J 8 bases, leaving 11 bases between the germline ends. The CDR3 nucleotides are TGCGCCAGCAGCTTGGACCAGGCACGGGGCTACACCTTC. This gives the protein CASSLDQARGYTF. Full variable domain (rest looked up from reference TRBV5-1 and TRBJ1-2): KAGVTQTPRYLIKTRGQQVTLSCSPISGHRSVSWYQQTPGQGLQFLFEYFSETQRNKGNFPGRFSGRQFSNSRSEMNVSTLELGDSALYLCASSLDQARGYTFGSGTRLTVV.

This clonotype was recorded a few times. This sequence joins TRBV7-2 and TRBJ2-2; 10 bases match TRBD2. The germline V gene encodes CDR1 SGHTA and CDR2 FQGNSA. The J segment lost 6 bases and the V segment lost 6 bases, leaving 7 bases of the junction unmatched. There are 15 residues in the CDR3. The CDR3 bases are TGTGCCAGCAGGTCTAGCGGGAGTGGTTCCGGGGAGCTGTTTTTT. Its protein product is CASRSSGSGSGELFF.

This clonotype has a count of ten or more. The V and J genes are TRBV11-2 and TRBJ2-7; 9 bases line up with TRBD1. The germline gives CDR1 SGHAT, CDR2 FQNNGV. Unmatched junction bases numbered 9, after V lost 5 bases and J lost 4 bases. CDR3 size: 15 residues. DNA of the CDR3: TGTGCCAGCAGCCTCCCGGGACAGGGTTTGTACGAGCAGTACTTC. This codes for CASSLPGQGLYEQYF.

This rearrangement joins TRBV10-3 to TRBJ1-1; tentatively, D is TRBD1 (6 bases). Germline CDR1 ENHRY, CDR2 SYGVKD. The CDR3 extends over 15 amino acids. Trimming shortened V by 3 bases and J by 2 bases, and 13 bases separated the two germline ends. The CDR3 coding sequence is TGTGCCATCAGTGATAGGGGACAACCCAACACTGAAGCTTTCTTT. It codes for CAISDRGQPNTEAFF.